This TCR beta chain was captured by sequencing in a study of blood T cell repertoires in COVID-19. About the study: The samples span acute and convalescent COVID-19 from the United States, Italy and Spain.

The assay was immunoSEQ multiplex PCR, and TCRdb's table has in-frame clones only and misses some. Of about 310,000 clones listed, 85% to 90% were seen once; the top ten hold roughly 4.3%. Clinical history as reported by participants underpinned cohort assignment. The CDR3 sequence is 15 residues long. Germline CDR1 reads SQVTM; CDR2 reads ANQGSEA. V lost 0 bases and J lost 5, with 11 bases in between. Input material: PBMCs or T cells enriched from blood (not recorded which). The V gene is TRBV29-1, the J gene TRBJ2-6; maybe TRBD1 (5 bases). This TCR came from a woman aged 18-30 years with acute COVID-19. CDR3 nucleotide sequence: TGCAGCGTTGAAGACAGGGATGTTCGGGCCAACGTCCTGACTTTC. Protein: CSVEDRDVRANVLTF.